The subject of this entry is one T cell receptor (beta chain). This clone was counted between two and nine times. This clone's antigen is unknown. Base qualities are not at hand, and no much larger clone is one base apart. TCRbeta CDR3 regions were amplified from genomic DNA by means of the immunoSEQ Assay, a bias-controlled multiplex PCR. The authors processed their data as follows. Nucleated cell counts per sample were estimated from amplification of reference gene primers within the assay. Sequence reads were collapsed and filtered to measure the absolute abundance of every unique TCRbeta CDR3 rearrangement. For each sample, productive Simpson clonality was calculated as the square root of Simpson's diversity index over productive rearrangements. Drawn from immuneACCESS, this table holds only the in-frame rearrangements with V and J called that TCRdb kept. Clones are partly lost; checked studies trace under half to an unresolved V gene and leave the rest unexplained. D and trimming were read from the DNA, whereas the V and J calls and clone size are those reported in that table. Recorded for this sample are roughly 100,000 clones; about nine tenths of them occurred a single time. About 5.7% of the sample lies in the top ten.

Taken from the germline V gene, the CDR1 and CDR2 loops are ENHRY and SYGVKD. At the junction V is shortened by 3 bases and J by 4 bases, with 9 bases in between. The CDR3 sequence holds 13 residues, the cysteine and phenylalanine included. Of the read, only the CDR3 DNA is kept; its 39 bases are in frame from base 1. This sample was included in a study of blood T cell repertoires in COVID-19 (TCRdb year 2020). In terms of the full investigation: Samples covering the acute and convalescent phases of COVID-19 were provided by collaborators in the United States, Italy and Spain. The material from the prospective study consisted of cDNA or gDNA derived from T cells, B-cell-depleted T cells, or PBMCs. Deeply sampled blood TCRbeta repertoires from subjects exposed to, actively infected with, or recovered from COVID-19 were included in the dataset. A freely available public database, intended as a resource for researchers studying the immune response to SARS-CoV-2, is where the repertoires were released. Samples were obtained from the ongoing ImmuneRACE study (first 160 participants) and from approximately 1,200 subjects provided by 6 global collaborators. The sample metadata nearly always contained a de-identified subject ID, COVID-19 status, age in years and sex. HLA class I and class II types, where available, came from metadata supplied by the sample provider rather than from assay-based typing. Study-level results and caveats: The quantity of clinical and demographic metadata differed by source and by participant and was supplied without curation.

One collaborating source in Seattle enrolled patients while the patients were actively infected and followed the patients over time throughout the course of disease. Whole blood was collected in K2EDTA tubes by collaborating institutions according to the institutions' own protocols. For TCRbeta analysis, collaborators shipped samples in one of three forms: frozen whole blood, isolated PBMCs, or DNA extracted from either of those sample types. This TCR was sampled from a woman aged 50 to 60 with COVID-19, enrolled during active disease. This chain joins TRBV10-3 to TRBJ1-2, with no confidently assigned D gene. What was sequenced was peripheral blood. Here the CDR3 is given as CAISDGAFYGYTF. The base sequence is TGTGCCATCAGTGACGGAGCCTTCTATGGCTACACCTTC.